The next 9 T cell receptor beta chains were all read from a single sample in a study of human T cells and chemical hapten exposure. TCRdb re-analysed the RACE reads in MiXCR, keeping a single row per CDR3 protein. The sample lists some 15,000 distinct CDR3 sequences, roughly 15% seen once, with about 6.8% in the top ten. Time point reported: patch test 1, 2 weeks after DPC sensitization. As to treatment: therapeutic diphenylcyclopropenone sensitization with weekly scalp DPC. The specimen comprised whole blood, sampled in connection with sensitization to the hapten diphenylcyclopropenone (DPC). These receptors were taken from a woman in her thirties with alopecia areata. Some clones in this sample may be carry-over from other donors' samples.

This clonotype was seen at least ten times. This chain connects TRBV5-4 to TRBJ2-7, with D maybe TRBD1 (6 bases). V was shortened by 1 base and J by 2 bases, with 13 bases between the two germline ends. Germline values: CDR1 SGHNT, CDR2 YYREEE (reference sequence). The CDR3 length is 15 residues. This CDR3 is CASSLFRQGTYEQYF. The CDR3, as DNA: TGTGCCAGCAGCTTGTTTCGCCAGGGGACCTACGAGCAGTACTTC.

This clonotype has a count of ten or more. The V call is TRBV12-5, the J call TRBJ1-2, with a tentative D call TRBD1 (5 bases). Per germline, CDR1 LGHNT and CDR2 FRNRAP. This CDR3 spans 14 amino acids. Deletions cut 2 bases from V and 4 bases from J, with 11 bases between. The CDR3 coding sequence is TGTGCTAGTGGTTTGTTCCGTGGGACCTATGGCTACACCTTC. This encodes CASGLFRGTYGYTF.

This clonotype was seen repeatedly, ten times or more. V usage is TRBV11-2 and J usage is TRBJ2-3; D is ambiguous. Germline V lookup: CDR1 SGHAT, CDR2 FQNNGV. The CDR3 is 15 residues long. The germline V and J ends were trimmed by 1 base and 2 bases, with 10 bases remaining between them. The CDR3 region has the DNA TGTGCCAGCAGCTTAGGCCAAACCGACACAGATACGCAGTATTTT. Its translation: CASSLGQTDTDTQYF.

This clonotype was found many times. The CDR3 DNA is TGTGCCAGCAGCCCAAAGAGGGGACCAGGGGTCTACACCTTC. The encoded protein is CASSPKRGPGVYTF. V gene TRBV7-6 combines with J gene TRBJ1-2, with D possibly being TRBD1 (6 bases). This CDR3 comprises 14 residues. The V gene's germline CDR1 is SGHVS and CDR2 FNYEAQ. Trimming pared 5 bases from V and 10 bases from J, leaving 20 bases between.

This clonotype came up many times. J is TRBJ2-1 and V is TRBV4-1; D not resolved. This CDR3 comprises 15 residues. CDR1 is MGHRA and CDR2 is YSYEKL in the germline V gene. Trimming took off 1 base at V and 0 bases at J, with 7 bases between the two ends. CDR3 DNA sequence: TGCGCCAGCAGCCAAGTCGCCCCCTCCTACAATGAGCAGTTCTTC. This encodes CASSQVAPSYNEQFF.

This clonotype was seen a few times. The V and J genes are TRBV20-1 and TRBJ1-1; D gene unclear. The germline gives CDR1 DFQATT, CDR2 SNEGSKA (reference sequence). The CDR3 is made up of 13 amino acids. With 6 bases removed from V and 0 bases from J, the gap between germline ends came to 11 bases. CDR3 sequence reads: CSATQEMNTEAFF. In DNA form, the CDR3 reads TGCAGTGCCACTCAGGAGATGAACACTGAAGCTTTCTTT.

This clonotype was seen at least ten times. The CDR3 DNA follows: TGTGCCAGCAGCCCCGGGGCCGGGGGGAATCAGCCCCAGCATTTT. It encodes CASSPGAGGNQPQHF. The V call is TRBV3-1, the J call TRBJ1-5; weak D call: TRBD1 (5 bases). The CDR3 is 15 residues long. The V and J ends lost 4 bases and 4 bases respectively, with 14 bases between them. Germline V gene sequence: CDR1 LGHDT, CDR2 YNNKEL (reference sequence).

In its sample, this clonotype ranks as medium-sized. The chain links TRBV29-1 to TRBJ2-2, with 9 positions matching TRBD1. The junction had 3 bases not matched to a gene; V was cut back by 7 bases and J by 0 bases. CDR1 is SQVTM and CDR2 is ANQGSEA in the germline V gene. The CDR3 covers 14 residues. This CDR3 is CSAGTGTNTGELFF. Written as DNA, the CDR3 is TGCAGCGCTGGGACAGGGACGAACACCGGGGAGCTGTTTTTT.

The chain uses TRBV29-1 and TRBJ2-2, with 8 bases lining up with TRBD1. Germline CDR1 is SQVTM and CDR2 is ANQGSEA. Germline trimming cut 8 bases from V and 5 bases from J; bases unmatched to any gene: 4. The length of the CDR3 is 12 residues. The CDR3 nucleotides are TGCAGCACCCGACAGGGGACCGGGGAGCTGTTTTTT. Amino acids: CSTRQGTGELFF.